Reported below is one T cell receptor beta chain. Its target is unknown. Compared with germline, one end of the junction differs, possibly owing to a read error. Profiling that covered TCR beta VDJ and CDR3 relied on genomic DNA as its template. TCRdb itself ran the reads through MiXCR, one entry per CDR3 protein. The sample lists 350,000 to 450,000 distinct CDR3 sequences, about 70% seen once, with less than 4% in the top ten. The data were obtained in a study of CD8+CD57+ T cells in acquired aplastic anemia. General study points: Between patients and controls, CD8+ Simpson's diversity did not vary significantly.

The germline V gene encodes CDR1 LNHDA and CDR2 SQIVND (reference sequence). The CDR3 length is 17 residues. Sequencing input: sorted CD4+, CD8+, or CD8+CD57+ T cells (not recorded which) from PBMCs. V and J are TRBV19 and TRBJ1-3; 10 bases are a match to TRBD1. This TCR came from a human donor in good health, serving as a control. CDR3: CASSIDTGTGAGNAIYF. The CDR3 coding sequence is TGCGCCAGTAGTATAGATACCGGGACAGGGGCCGGAAACGCCATATATTTT.